The present T cell receptor (beta chain) was sequenced within a study of cytomegalovirus exposure and HLA in healthy donors. General study results and limits: Some TCR beta chains (roughly 150 of them) were listed as cytomegalovirus-associated. Subsequent analysis revealed that first-cohort TCR clusters tended to co-occur in the approximately 120 validation repertoires. In vitro data verified a few CMV-associated chains as specific for CMV antigens.

Method: immunoSEQ multiplex PCR; TCRdb's copy keeps in-frame clones and lacks some. Of approximately 120,000 clones in the sample, 94% were seen once. As regards this clone: Its antigen is undetermined.

The donors were part of the validation cohort of over a hundred subjects. That cohort was separate from the first cohort, which comprised several hundred subjects. The sample was PBMCs. This TCR derives from a woman under 30 in good health and CMV-seronegative.

The CDR3 nucleotides read TGTGCCAGCAGCGGAGACAGGGGGTTGGACACCTTC. Protein product: CASSGDRGLDTF. The chain employs TRBV7-9 and TRBJ1-2; 9 bases match TRBD1. The CDR3 contains 12 residues. In germline, CDR1 is SEHNR, CDR2 FQNEAQ (reference sequence). The V segment lost 5 bases and the J segment 12 bases; nucleotides outside the gene matches: 7.